Presented here are 18 T cell receptor beta chains from one specimen sequenced in a study of identical twins. TCRdb itself ran the 5' RACE reads through MiXCR, one entry per CDR3 protein. The table records about 700,000 distinct CDR3 sequences, roughly 8% of them present only once. These data also featured in a second study, about yellow fever vaccine responses in identical twins.

The sample consisted of PBMCs. The receptor set was obtained from a woman aged 18-29 years in good health.

This clonotype was observed at least ten times. This chain links TRBV2 with TRBJ2-4, with D possibly being TRBD2 (6 bases). The V end lost 4 bases, the J end lost 1 base, and 11 bases lay between the germline ends. CDR1 is SNHLY and CDR2 is FYNNEI in the germline V gene. The CDR3 length is 15 residues. CDR3 residues: CASSVEGGAKNIQYF. The DNA of the CDR3 is TGTGCCAGCAGTGTTGAGGGAGGTGCCAAAAACATTCAGTACTTC.

In its sample, this clonotype was seen many times. The chain carries TRBV7-9 and TRBJ2-5; D may be TRBD2 (6 bases). V was trimmed by 3 bases and J by 4 bases, leaving 12 bases between them. The CDR3 contains 14 residues. The germline V gene has CDR1 SEHNR and CDR2 FQNEAQ (reference sequence). The CDR3 loop reads CASSFRDLPETQYF. DNA for the CDR3: TGTGCCAGCAGCTTCCGGGACTTACCAGAGACCCAGTACTTC.

This clonotype was seen more than once but under ten times. The chain links TRBV30 to TRBJ2-7, with TRBD1 identical over 7 bases. The CDR3 length is 14 residues. CDR1 is GTSNPN, CDR2 SVGIG, per germline (reference sequence). Unmatched junction bases numbered 8, after V lost 2 bases and J lost 4 bases. CDR3 in DNA: TGTGCCTGGAGTCGCGCGGCAGGGGGTTACGAGCAGTACTTC. Translated: CAWSRAAGGYEQYF.

In this sample, this clonotype turned up a few times. The chain joins TRBV10-3 to TRBJ2-2; either TRBD1 or TRBD2 may supply D (5 bases each). Trimming removed 8 bases at V and 6 bases at J, with 10 bases between. The CDR3 is 12 amino acids. From germline, CDR1 is ENHRY and CDR2 SYGVKD. The CDR3 spells CAIARGPGELFF. DNA of the CDR3: TGTGCCATCGCACGGGGCCCCGGGGAGCTGTTTTTT.

This clonotype was counted only a few times. The chain couples TRBV6-1 to TRBJ2-7; D may correspond to TRBD1 or TRBD2 (5 bases each). The germline V gene has CDR1 MNHNS and CDR2 SASEGT. The length of the CDR3 is 13 residues. The ends were cut back, 6 bases at V and 4 bases at J, with 13 bases in the middle. CDR3 protein: CASSGALAYEQYF. CDR3 sequence (DNA): TGTGCCAGCAGCGGGGCGTTGGCATACGAGCAGTACTTC.

This clonotype was seen a few times. V is TRBV10-3 and J is TRBJ2-7, with D hard to call. V was pared by 3 bases and J by 2 bases, with 8 bases between. CDR1 is ENHRY, CDR2 SYGVKD, per germline. This CDR3 contains 13 residues. The CDR3 sequence: CAISETVAYEQYF. CDR3 DNA sequence: TGTGCCATCAGTGAAACAGTGGCCTACGAGCAGTACTTC.

At least ten counts were recorded for this clonotype. The chain combines TRBV5-6 with TRBJ2-1; TRBD2 matches at 14 bases. Germline V gene sequence: CDR1 SGHDT, CDR2 YYEEEE. Trimming removed 0 bases from V and 7 bases from J; junction bases left unmatched: 3. The CDR3 has 16 residues. The CDR3 sequence is CASSLGLAGGPNEQFF. As DNA, the CDR3 is TGTGCCAGCAGCTTGGGACTAGCGGGGGGGCCAAATGAGCAGTTCTTC.

This clonotype was seen more than once but under ten times. V and J are TRBV21-1 and TRBJ1-5; the DNA was not used to check the table's D call, TRBD1. TRBV21-1 is marked as a pseudogene. The CDR3 is made up of 20 amino acids. The CDR3 DNA reads TGTGCCAGCAGCAAAGCGTCCCGGACAGGGGGATCAAATAGCAATCAGCCCCAGCATTTT. The encoded protein is CASSKASRTGGSNSNQPQHF.

The V and J genes are TRBV15 and TRBJ2-1; D remains unclear. Trimming took 2 bases from V and 9 from J, leaving 8 bases between them. Looked up from germline, CDR1 is LNHNV and CDR2 is YYDKDF (reference sequence). The CDR3 runs to 12 residues. This CDR3 is CATSRRLGEQFF. In DNA form, the CDR3 reads TGTGCCACCAGCAGAAGATTAGGTGAGCAGTTCTTC.

The V call is TRBV12-3 or TRBV12-4, the J call TRBJ1-4; tentative D call: TRBD1 (5 bases). Deletions cut 6 bases from V and 7 bases from J, with 12 bases between. This CDR3 region has 13 residues. The CDR3 here is CASRTGLSEKLFF. The CDR3 coding sequence is TGTGCCAGCAGGACGGGACTTAGTGAAAAACTGTTTTTT.

This clonotype was recorded at least ten times. This CDR3 is CASSPDSDNSPLHF. CDR3 coding DNA: TGTGCCAGCAGCCCGGACAGTGATAATTCACCCCTCCACTTT. The chain joins TRBV28 to TRBJ1-6; D might be TRBD1 (6 bases). Trimming removed 6 bases at V and 5 bases at J, with 11 bases between. CDR1 is MDHEN and CDR2 is SYDVKM in the germline V gene. This CDR3 has 14 residues.

CDR3 region: CSLAGGGQETQYF. CDR3 nucleotides: TGCAGTTTAGCGGGGGGGGGCCAAGAGACCCAGTACTTC. This chain uses TRBV20-1 with TRBJ2-5; 11 nucleotides match TRBD2. After removal of 8 bases from V and 1 base from J, the junction contained 3 bases not matched to a gene. CDR1 DFQATT and CDR2 SNEGSKA come from the germline V gene (reference sequence). The CDR3 runs to 13 residues.

This clonotype has at least ten counts. V usage is TRBV5-1 and J usage is TRBJ2-1; D is uncertain. V was clipped by 1 base and J by 8 bases, with 7 bases between them. Germline V lookup: CDR1 SGHRS, CDR2 YFSETQ. The CDR3 sequence is 12 residues long. The CDR3 coding sequence is TGCGCCAGCAGCTTGACTCTCGATGAGCAGTTCTTC. Translation: CASSLTLDEQFF.

This chain connects TRBV6-1 to TRBJ1-2; D ambiguous. CDR1 MNHNS and CDR2 SASEGT come from the germline V gene. Deletions cut 3 bases from V and 8 bases from J, with 10 bases between. This CDR3 has 12 amino acids. Here the CDR3 DNA reads TGTGCCAGCAGTGACTCGGCGGGGGGCTACACCTTC. Protein product: CASSDSAGGYTF.

This clonotype occurred a few times. The rearrangement joins TRBV20-1 to TRBJ2-1; 7 bases fit TRBD2. Germline V gene lookup returns CDR1 DFQATT and CDR2 SNEGSKA (reference sequence). The ends lost 2 bases at V and 5 bases at J; junction bases unmatched: 6. This CDR3 is built from 14 residues. This CDR3 reads CSARFAGVDNEQFF. CDR3 sequence (DNA): TGCAGTGCTAGATTCGCGGGAGTCGACAATGAGCAGTTCTTC.

This clonotype has only a few counts. The chain is built from TRBV20-1 and TRBJ2-5; 7 positions agree with TRBD1. The V and J ends lost 6 bases and 3 bases, in that order; junction bases with no gene match: 13. From germline, CDR1 is DFQATT and CDR2 SNEGSKA (reference sequence). The CDR3 runs 15 residues. This CDR3 reads CSAELGTEVEETQYF. CDR3 DNA sequence: TGCAGTGCGGAACTAGGGACAGAGGTAGAAGAGACCCAGTACTTC.

This clonotype has only a few counts. The J gene is TRBJ1-1, the V gene TRBV20-1; 7 bases are shared with TRBD1. The CDR3 has 16 residues. V shed 8 bases, J shed 0 bases, and the junction held 15 bases outside the gene matches. Germline V gives CDR1 DFQATT, CDR2 SNEGSKA (reference sequence). The CDR3: CSTLWGQGQMNTEAFF. The CDR3 DNA reads TGCAGTACATTGTGGGGGCAGGGACAGATGAACACTGAAGCTTTCTTT.

The rearrangement uses TRBV6-4 and TRBJ2-6; D ambiguous. V lost 8 bases to trimming and J lost 0 bases, with 11 bases between them. There are 15 residues in the CDR3. The germline gives CDR1 MRHNA, CDR2 SNTAGT. DNA for the CDR3: TGTGCCAGCCGAAGCGCTCCCTCTGGGGCCAACGTCCTGACTTTC. Protein: CASRSAPSGANVLTF.